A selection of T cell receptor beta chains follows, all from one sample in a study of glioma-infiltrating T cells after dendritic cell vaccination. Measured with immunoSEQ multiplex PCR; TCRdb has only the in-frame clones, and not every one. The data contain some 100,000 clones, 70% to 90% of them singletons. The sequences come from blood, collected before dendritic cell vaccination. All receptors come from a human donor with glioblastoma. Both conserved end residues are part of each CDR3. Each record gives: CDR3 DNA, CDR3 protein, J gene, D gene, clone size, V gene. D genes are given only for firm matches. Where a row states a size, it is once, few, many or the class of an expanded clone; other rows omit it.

DNA: TGTGCCAGCAGTGACGGGGGCAATCAGCCCCAGCATTTT; CDR3: CASSDGGNQPQHF; J: TRBJ1-5; D: -; size: -; V: TRBV2
DNA: TGTGCCAGCGGGGTAGGGGGGGCGCAGGAGGAGCAGTACTTC; CDR3: CASGVGGAQEEQYF; J: TRBJ2-7; D: -; size: -; V: TRBV2
DNA: TGCGCCAGCAGCCCGGAGGGGGGGTTAGGCTACACCTTC; CDR3: CASSPEGGLGYTF; J: TRBJ1-2; D: -; size: -; V: TRBV5-1
DNA: TGTGCCAGCAGCTCCCCCGGGACTAGCGGGAGCGTGAGCGAGCAGTACTTC; CDR3: CASSSPGTSGSVSEQYF; J: TRBJ2-7; D: TRBD2; size: few; V: TRBV7-2
DNA: TGCGCCAGCAGCCAAGACGGGGACAGGGATGGCGAAAAACTGTTTTTT; CDR3: CASSQDGDRDGEKLFF; J: TRBJ1-4; D: TRBD1; size: -; V: TRBV4-1
DNA: TGTGCCAGCAGCTTAGAGGGGTGGGGAGGCGGCTACACCTTC; CDR3: CASSLEGWGGGYTF; J: TRBJ1-2; D: -; size: once; V: TRBV11-2
DNA: TGTGCCAGCAGCCAAGACAGGGGACAGGCCTACGAGCAGTACTTC; CDR3: CASSQDRGQAYEQYF; J: TRBJ2-7; D: TRBD1; size: -; V: TRBV14
DNA: TGTGCCAGCAGTTACAGGCGGGGTCAGCCCCAGCATTTT; CDR3: CASSYRRGQPQHF; J: TRBJ1-5; D: -; size: -; V: TRBV6-5
DNA: TGTGCCAGCAGCTTGCGGAGGGATCAGCGCCTAGGCTACACCTTC; CDR3: CASSLRRDQRLGYTF; J: TRBJ1-2; D: -; size: -; V: TRBV5-6
DNA: TGTGCCAGCAGCTTGGGTACAGGGGCTGCTGGAAACACCATATATTTT; CDR3: CASSLGTGAAGNTIYF; J: TRBJ1-3; D: TRBD1; size: few; V: TRBV5-5
DNA: TGTGCCAGCAGTATGACTAGCGGTAACACAGATACGCAGTATTTT; CDR3: CASSMTSGNTDTQYF; J: TRBJ2-3; D: TRBD2; size: -; V: TRBV7-2
DNA: TGTGCCAGCAGTGACAGGGCGGTAACTGAAAAACTGTTTTTT; CDR3: CASSDRAVTEKLFF; J: TRBJ1-4; D: -; size: -; V: TRBV6-1
DNA: TGCGCCAGCAGTGCGACAGGGGGTTTTAGCCTAACGGGCGGCTACACCTTC; CDR3: CASSATGGFSLTGGYTF; J: TRBJ1-2; D: TRBD1; size: -; V: TRBV10-2
DNA: TGTGCCAGCAGCCCCCTTACAGGTGATAGCAATCAGCCCCAGCATTTT; CDR3: CASSPLTGDSNQPQHF; J: TRBJ1-5; D: -; size: -; V: TRBV4-2
DNA: TGTGCCAGCAGCTCGAGGCGGGGGGGCGAGTGGGGCTACACCTTC; CDR3: CASSSRRGGEWGYTF; J: TRBJ1-2; D: -; size: once; V: TRBV7-9
DNA: TGCGCCAGAGGACTAGCGGGAGGGCCGGTCGGGGAGCTGTTTTTT; CDR3: CARGLAGGPVGELFF; J: TRBJ2-2; D: TRBD2; size: -; V: TRBV4-3
DNA: TGTGCCAGCACCGGGACAGGCGATAATCAGCCCCAGCATTTT; CDR3: CASTGTGDNQPQHF; J: TRBJ1-5; D: TRBD1; size: -; V: TRBV2
DNA: TGTGCCAGCAGGGAAACAAGGAACACTGAAGCTTTCTTT; CDR3: CASRETRNTEAFF; J: TRBJ1-1; D: -; size: -; V: TRBV2
DNA: TGCGCCAGCAGCTTCACACCGGGGTCCATGAACACTGAAGCTTTCTTT; CDR3: CASSFTPGSMNTEAFF; J: TRBJ1-1; D: -; size: -; V: TRBV5-1
DNA: TGTGCCAGCAGCGTTCGGGACAGGGGGCTTGGTGAAGCTTTCTTT; CDR3: CASSVRDRGLGEAFF; J: TRBJ1-1; D: TRBD1; size: -; V: TRBV9
DNA: TGCGCCAGCAGCACCGGGGTGGGGGGTGACACTGAAGCTTTCTTT; CDR3: CASSTGVGGDTEAFF; J: TRBJ1-1; D: -; size: once; V: TRBV5-1
DNA: TGCGCCAGCAGCCAAGATGTCGCGGGGGCCAACACTGAAGCTTTCTTT; CDR3: CASSQDVAGANTEAFF; J: TRBJ1-1; D: -; size: -; V: TRBV4-1
DNA: TGTGCCAGCTCTGGGGGCCTCGCGCAGCCCCAGCATTTT; CDR3: CASSGGLAQPQHF; J: TRBJ1-5; D: -; size: -; V: TRBV18
DNA: TGTGCCAGCAGCCCCAACGTGGCGGGCGGTGAGACCCAGTACTTC; CDR3: CASSPNVAGGETQYF; J: TRBJ2-5; D: -; size: -; V: TRBV14
DNA: TGTGCCAGCAGCCCGGGACAGGGGGTCGGCGAGCAGTACTTC; CDR3: CASSPGQGVGEQYF; J: TRBJ2-7; D: TRBD1; size: -; V: TRBV11-3
DNA: TGTGCCAGCAGCAGCACAGTGAGAAATACGCAGTATTTT; CDR3: CASSSTVRNTQYF; J: TRBJ2-3; D: -; size: -; V: TRBV9
DNA: TGCGCCAGCACTGCCGGGACAGGGTCTGATTCACCCCTCCACTTT; CDR3: CASTAGTGSDSPLHF; J: TRBJ1-6; D: TRBD1; size: -; V: TRBV5-1
DNA: TGCAGCGTAGCCCCTCTAAGCGGGAAGAACACCGGGGAGCTGTTTTTT; CDR3: CSVAPLSGKNTGELFF; J: TRBJ2-2; D: TRBD2; size: -; V: TRBV29-1
DNA: TGTGCCAGCAGCTCCTTGACTAGGGAAGGAACCCAGTACTTC; CDR3: CASSSLTREGTQYF; J: TRBJ2-5; D: -; size: -; V: TRBV7-6
DNA: TGTGCCTGGACCCGTCCGAATTCACCCCTCCACTTT; CDR3: CAWTRPNSPLHF; J: TRBJ1-6; D: -; size: once; V: TRBV30
DNA: TGTGCCAGCAGCGGACAGGGAAACTATGGCTACACCTTC; CDR3: CASSGQGNYGYTF; J: TRBJ1-2; D: TRBD1; size: -; V: TRBV5-6
DNA: TGTGCCAGCAGCCCTACGGGGAATGAGCAGTTCTTC; CDR3: CASSPTGNEQFF; J: TRBJ2-1; D: -; size: -; V: TRBV7-6
DNA: TGTGCCAGCAGCTTAGGGGGACTAGCGTTCGAGCAGTACTTC; CDR3: CASSLGGLAFEQYF; J: TRBJ2-7; D: TRBD2; size: -; V: TRBV7-9
DNA: TGTGCCAGCAGCCTGACAGACACCGGGGAGCTGTTTTTT; CDR3: CASSLTDTGELFF; J: TRBJ2-2; D: -; size: -; V: TRBV11-2
DNA: TGTGCCAGCAGCTTACGGGAGGGGGGCTACGAGCAGTACTTC; CDR3: CASSLREGGYEQYF; J: TRBJ2-7; D: TRBD2; size: -; V: TRBV7-2
DNA: TGTGCCAGCAGCCTTCGACTAGCGAGGAGAGATGAGCAGTTCTTC; CDR3: CASSLRLARRDEQFF; J: TRBJ2-1; D: TRBD2; size: -; V: TRBV7-2
DNA: TGTGCCAGTAGTCCCGACAGGTCGTTCAATCAGCCCCAGCATTTT; CDR3: CASSPDRSFNQPQHF; J: TRBJ1-5; D: -; size: -; V: TRBV19